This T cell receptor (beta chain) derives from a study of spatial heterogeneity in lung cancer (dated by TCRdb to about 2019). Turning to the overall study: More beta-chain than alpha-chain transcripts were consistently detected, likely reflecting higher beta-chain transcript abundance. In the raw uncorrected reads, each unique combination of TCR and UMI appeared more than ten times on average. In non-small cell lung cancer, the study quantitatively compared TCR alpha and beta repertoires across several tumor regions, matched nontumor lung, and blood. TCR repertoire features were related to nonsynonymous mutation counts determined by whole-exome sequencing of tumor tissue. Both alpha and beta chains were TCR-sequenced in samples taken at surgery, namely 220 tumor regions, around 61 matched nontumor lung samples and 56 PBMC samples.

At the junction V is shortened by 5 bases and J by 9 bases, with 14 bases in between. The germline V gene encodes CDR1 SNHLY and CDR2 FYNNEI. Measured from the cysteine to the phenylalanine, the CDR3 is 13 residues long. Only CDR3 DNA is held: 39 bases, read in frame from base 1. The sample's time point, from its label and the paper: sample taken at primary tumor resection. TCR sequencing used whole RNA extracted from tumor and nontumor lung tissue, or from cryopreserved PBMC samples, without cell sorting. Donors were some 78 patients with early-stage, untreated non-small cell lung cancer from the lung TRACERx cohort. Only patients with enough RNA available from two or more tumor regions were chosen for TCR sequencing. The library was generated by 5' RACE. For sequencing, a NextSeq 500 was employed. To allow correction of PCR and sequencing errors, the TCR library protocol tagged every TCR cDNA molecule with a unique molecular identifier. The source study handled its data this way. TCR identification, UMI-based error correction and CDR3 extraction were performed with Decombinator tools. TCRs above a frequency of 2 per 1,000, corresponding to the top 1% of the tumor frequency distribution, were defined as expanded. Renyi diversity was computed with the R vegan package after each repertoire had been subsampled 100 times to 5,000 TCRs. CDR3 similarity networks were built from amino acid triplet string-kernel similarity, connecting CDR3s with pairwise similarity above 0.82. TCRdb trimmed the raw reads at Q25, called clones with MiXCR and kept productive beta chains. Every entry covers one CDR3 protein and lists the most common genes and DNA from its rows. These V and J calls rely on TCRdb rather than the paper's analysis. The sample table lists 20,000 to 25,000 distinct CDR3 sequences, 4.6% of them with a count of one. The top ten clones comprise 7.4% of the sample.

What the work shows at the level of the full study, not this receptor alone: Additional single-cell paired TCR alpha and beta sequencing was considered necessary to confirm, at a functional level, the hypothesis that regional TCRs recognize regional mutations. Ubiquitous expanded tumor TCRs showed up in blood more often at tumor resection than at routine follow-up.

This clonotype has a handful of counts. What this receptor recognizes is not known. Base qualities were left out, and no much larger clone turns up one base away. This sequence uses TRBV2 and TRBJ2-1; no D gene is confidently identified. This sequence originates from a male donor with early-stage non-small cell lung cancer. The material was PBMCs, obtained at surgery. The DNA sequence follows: TGTGCCAGCAGTCCCCCAGCCTTCATTGAGCAGTTCTTC. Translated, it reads CASSPPAFIEQFF.